This TCR beta chain was found in a study of T cell responses to AZD1222 COVID-19 vaccine. Study outcomes and limitations: Distributed over spike, vaccine-associated CD4 TCRs predominated at 160-218 and 743-854.

CDR1 is SGHDT and CDR2 is YYEEEE in the germline V gene. Trimming shortened V by 4 bases and J by 7 bases, and 14 bases separated the two germline ends. The CDR3 covers 13 residues. Clones were sequenced by immunoSEQ multiplex PCR, and TCRdb holds only the in-frame ones, with some missing. The sample carries 20,000 to 30,000 clones, 88% recorded once. On this clone itself: What it binds is not known.

The sample here was peripheral blood, taken 28 days after the second AZD1222 dose. The sequence derives from an adult who received the AZD1222 COVID-19 vaccine. The rearrangement links TRBV5-6 to TRBJ2-5, with D maybe TRBD2 (5 bases). In DNA, the CDR3 is TGTGCCAGCAGCCTAACCAACAGCGGGACCCAGTACTTC. Protein: CASSLTNSGTQYF.